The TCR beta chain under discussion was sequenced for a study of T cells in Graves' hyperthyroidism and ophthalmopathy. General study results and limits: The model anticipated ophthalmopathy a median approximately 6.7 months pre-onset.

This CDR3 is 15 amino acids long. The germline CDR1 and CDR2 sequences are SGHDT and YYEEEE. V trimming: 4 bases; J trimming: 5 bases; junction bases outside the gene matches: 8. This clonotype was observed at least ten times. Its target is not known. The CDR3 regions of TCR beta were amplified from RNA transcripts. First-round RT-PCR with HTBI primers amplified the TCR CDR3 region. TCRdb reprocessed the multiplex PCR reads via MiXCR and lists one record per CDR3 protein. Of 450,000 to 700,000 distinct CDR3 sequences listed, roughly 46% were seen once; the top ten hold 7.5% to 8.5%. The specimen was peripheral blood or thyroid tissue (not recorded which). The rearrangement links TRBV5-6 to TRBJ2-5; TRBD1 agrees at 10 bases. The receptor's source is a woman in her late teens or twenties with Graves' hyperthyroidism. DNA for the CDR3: TGTGCCAGCAGCCCCCGGGACAGGGGAGGGGAGACCCAGTACTTC. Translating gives CASSPRDRGGETQYF.